This is a list of T cell receptor beta chains from one sample in a study of human T cells and chemical hapten exposure. TCRdb re-derived calls from the RACE reads in MiXCR, one entry per CDR3 protein. There are around 110,000 distinct CDR3 sequences in the sample; about 11% occur only once, and about 2.4% lies in the top ten. Source: whole blood, taken in connection with sensitization to the hapten diphenylcyclopropenone (DPC). The origin of the receptors is a woman in her fifties or sixties with alopecia areata. Some clones in this sample may be carry-over from other donors' samples. Both conserved end residues are part of each CDR3. The D gene is left open where the match is weak.

TRBV5-8	.	TRBJ2-1	CASSFGQYNNEQFF
TRBV28	.	TRBJ2-7	CASFSSGPTSSYEQYF
TRBV7-2	.	TRBJ1-1	CASSFDRMNTEAFF
TRBV10-3	.	TRBJ1-2	CAISGRDTYGYTF
TRBV20-1	TRBD2	TRBJ2-1	CSARFSRLAGLYNEQFF
TRBV29-1	TRBD1	TRBJ2-1	CSASRDRGGNEQFF
TRBV12-3/TRBV12-4	.	TRBJ1-1	CASSPLTGNTEAFF
TRBV7-2	TRBD1	TRBJ1-4	CASSLDRGNEKLFF
TRBV3-1	TRBD1	TRBJ1-1	CASSQDKTGGLTEAFF
TRBV12-3/TRBV12-4	.	TRBJ2-3	CASRYGSSTDTQYF
TRBV7-6	TRBD2	TRBJ2-5	CASSLGLAGIRETQYF
TRBV20-1	.	TRBJ2-2	CSGTVRVGTGELFF
TRBV3-1	.	TRBJ1-2	CASSQDLLPSTNYGYTF
TRBV28	.	TRBJ1-2	CASSIRTNYGYTF
TRBV4-2	TRBD1	TRBJ2-7	CASSLVGDRGHEQYF
TRBV6-1	.	TRBJ1-5	CASSEYSNQPQHF
TRBV28	.	TRBJ1-5	CASSSHAGMSQPQHF
TRBV30	.	TRBJ1-5	CAWSPTGAQPQHF
TRBV6-1	.	TRBJ1-6	CASSEVGGSSYNSPLHF
TRBV29-1	.	TRBJ2-7	CSVANRLSYYEQYF
TRBV21-1	.	TRBJ1-3	CASSFYGTASENTIYF
TRBV3-1	TRBD2	TRBJ2-1	CASSHTVMSGGPPNEQFF
TRBV20-1	.	TRBJ2-3	CSARDGSRPNTQYF
TRBV7-2	TRBD1	TRBJ1-3	CASSHRDSRNTIYF
TRBV9	TRBD2	TRBJ2-3	CASSVGPGLAGSDTQYF
TRBV7-9	.	TRBJ1-1	CASSRTVGAFF
TRBV7-2	.	TRBJ1-3	CASSLNAVSSSGNTIYF
TRBV18	.	TRBJ1-4	CASSPPKSQINEKLFF
TRBV29-1	.	TRBJ2-1	CSVVSEATNEQFF
TRBV20-1	.	TRBJ2-1	CSASSNEQFF
TRBV11-3	TRBD1	TRBJ2-7	CASSLVGSGTGPYEQYF
TRBV20-1	.	TRBJ2-7	CSATGTEPYEQYF
TRBV28	TRBD2	TRBJ2-5	CATLGRGGKQETQYF
TRBV7-8	.	TRBJ2-3	CASSSLYGDTQYF
TRBV6-2/TRBV6-3	TRBD1	TRBJ2-3	CASSPPRGRAGPGTDTQYF
TRBV19	TRBD1	TRBJ2-2	CASSSRITGESGELFF
TRBV20-1	.	TRBJ2-3	CSARTPLPGRGDTQYF
TRBV13	.	TRBJ2-5	CASSIYQQGGETQYF
TRBV10-1	TRBD1	TRBJ1-5	CASPGQAHHQPQHF
TRBV20-1	.	TRBJ2-7	CSASAGLSSSYEQYF
TRBV19	.	TRBJ2-7	CASSVGRGNSYEQYF
TRBV2	.	TRBJ1-1	CAITTGNTEAFF
TRBV28	.	TRBJ2-3	CASSSEGYGTDTQYF
TRBV5-1	TRBD1	TRBJ2-1	CASSWGQIGGEQFF
TRBV29-1	TRBD1	TRBJ2-3	CSVGQGAPTDTQYF
TRBV24-1	.	TRBJ2-3	CATSDCTDTQYF
TRBV24-1	TRBD2	TRBJ2-3	CATSVGRGGEDTDTQYF
TRBV6-5	TRBD2	TRBJ2-1	CASMLAGGTSNEQFF
TRBV14	.	TRBJ1-2	CASGGLGYTF
TRBV7-2	TRBD2	TRBJ2-2	CASSLVGGGGGTGELFF
TRBV12-3/TRBV12-4	.	TRBJ1-5	CASSLGGGLGQPQHF
TRBV5-5	.	TRBJ1-5	CASSLSPNQPQHF